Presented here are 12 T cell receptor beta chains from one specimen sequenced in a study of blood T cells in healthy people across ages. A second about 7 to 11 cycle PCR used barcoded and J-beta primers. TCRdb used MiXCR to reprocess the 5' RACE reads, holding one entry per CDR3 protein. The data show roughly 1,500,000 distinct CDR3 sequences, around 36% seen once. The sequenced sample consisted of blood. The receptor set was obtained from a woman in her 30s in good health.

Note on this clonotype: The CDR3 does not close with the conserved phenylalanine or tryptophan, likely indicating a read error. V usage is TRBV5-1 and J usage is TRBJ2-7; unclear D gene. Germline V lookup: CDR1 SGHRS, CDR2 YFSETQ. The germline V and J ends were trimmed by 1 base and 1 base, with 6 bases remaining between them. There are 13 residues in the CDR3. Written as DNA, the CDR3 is TGCGCCAGCAGCTTGTGGGCATCCTACGAGCAGTACAGC. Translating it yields CASSLWASYEQYS.

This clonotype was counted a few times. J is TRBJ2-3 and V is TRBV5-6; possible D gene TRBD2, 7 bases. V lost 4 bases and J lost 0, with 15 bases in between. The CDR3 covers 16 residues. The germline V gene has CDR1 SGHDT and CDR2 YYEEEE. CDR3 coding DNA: TGTGCCAGCAGCGCGATGGGGGGGCTTAGCACAGATACGCAGTATTTT. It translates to CASSAMGGLSTDTQYF. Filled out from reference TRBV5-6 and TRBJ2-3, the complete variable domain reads DAGVTQSPTHLIKTRGQQVTLRCSPKSGHDTVSWYQQALGQGPQFIFQYYEEEERQRGNFPDRFSGHQFPNYSSELNVNALLLGDSALYLCASSAMGGLSTDTQYFGPGTRLTVL.

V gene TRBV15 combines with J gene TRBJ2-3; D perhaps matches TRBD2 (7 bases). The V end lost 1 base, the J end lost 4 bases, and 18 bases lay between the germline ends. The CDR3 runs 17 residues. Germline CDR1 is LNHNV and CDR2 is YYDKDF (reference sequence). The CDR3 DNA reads TGTGCCACCAGCAGAGTCCCTACGGGGGAGGGGGCAGATACGCAGTATTTT. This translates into CATSRVPTGEGADTQYF.

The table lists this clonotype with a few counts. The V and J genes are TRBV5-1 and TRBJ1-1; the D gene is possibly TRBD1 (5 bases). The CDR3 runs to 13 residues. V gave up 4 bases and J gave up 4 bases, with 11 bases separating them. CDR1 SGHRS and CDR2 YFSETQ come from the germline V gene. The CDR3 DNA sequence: TGCGCCAGCAGCGTAGGGGATTTCACTGAAGCTTTCTTT. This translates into CASSVGDFTEAFF.

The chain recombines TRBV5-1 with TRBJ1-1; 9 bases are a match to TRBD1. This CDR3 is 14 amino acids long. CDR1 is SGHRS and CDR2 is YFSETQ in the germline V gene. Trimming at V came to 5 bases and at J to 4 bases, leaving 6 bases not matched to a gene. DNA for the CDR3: TGCGCCAGCAGGCTAACACAGGGGGCCACTGAAGCTTTCTTT. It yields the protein CASRLTQGATEAFF.

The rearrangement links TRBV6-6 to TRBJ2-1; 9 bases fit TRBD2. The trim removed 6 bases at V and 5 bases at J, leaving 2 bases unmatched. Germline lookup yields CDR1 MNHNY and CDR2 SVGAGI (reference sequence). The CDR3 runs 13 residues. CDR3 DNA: TGTGCCAGCAGCGGGACTAGCAACAATGAGCAGTTCTTC. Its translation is CASSGTSNNEQFF.

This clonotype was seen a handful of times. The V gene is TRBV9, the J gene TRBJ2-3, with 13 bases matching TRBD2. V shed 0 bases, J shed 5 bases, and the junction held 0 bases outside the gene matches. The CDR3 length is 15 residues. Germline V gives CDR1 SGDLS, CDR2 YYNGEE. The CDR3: CASSVGTSGRDTQYF. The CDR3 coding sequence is TGTGCCAGCAGCGTAGGGACTAGCGGGAGAGATACGCAGTATTTT.

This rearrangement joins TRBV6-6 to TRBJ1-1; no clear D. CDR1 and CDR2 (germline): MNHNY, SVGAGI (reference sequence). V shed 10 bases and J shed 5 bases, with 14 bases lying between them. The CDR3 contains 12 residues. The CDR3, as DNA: TGTGCCACGAAGGATAGGGCAACTGAAGCTTTCTTT. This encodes CATKDRATEAFF.

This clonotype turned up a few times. This chain's CDR3 is CASSLLAGSSGANVLTF. The CDR3 nucleotides are TGTGCCAGCAGTCTACTAGCGGGATCCTCTGGGGCCAACGTCCTGACTTTC. V and J are TRBV6-2 or TRBV6-3 and TRBJ2-6, with TRBD2 matching 10 bases. J lost 0 bases, V lost 5 bases, and 4 bases had no gene match. The CDR3 sequence is 17 residues long. CDR1 MNHEY and CDR2 SVGEGT come from the germline V gene.

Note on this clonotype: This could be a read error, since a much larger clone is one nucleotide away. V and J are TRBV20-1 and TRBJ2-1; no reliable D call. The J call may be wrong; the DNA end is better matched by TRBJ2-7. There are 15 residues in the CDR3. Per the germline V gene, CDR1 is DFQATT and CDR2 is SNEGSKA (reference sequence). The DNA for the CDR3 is TGCAGTGCTAGTCAGTCTACCTACTCCTACAATGAGCAGTACTTC. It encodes CSASQSTYSYNEQYF.

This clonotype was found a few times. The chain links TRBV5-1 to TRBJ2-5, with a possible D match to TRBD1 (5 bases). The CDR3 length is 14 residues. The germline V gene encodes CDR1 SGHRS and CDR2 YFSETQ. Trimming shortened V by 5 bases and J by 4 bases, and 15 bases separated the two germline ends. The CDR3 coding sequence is TGCGCCAGCAGTTTGCCCCTCCAGGGAGAGACCCAGTACTTC. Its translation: CASSLPLQGETQYF.

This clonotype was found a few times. The CDR3 nucleotides are TGTGCCAGCAGCCTCGGACTAGCGGCGGGAACAGATACGCAGTATTTT. This codes for CASSLGLAAGTDTQYF. V usage is TRBV5-5 and J usage is TRBJ2-3, with TRBD2 identical over 10 bases. CDR1 is SGHKS, CDR2 YYEKEE, per germline (reference sequence). The CDR3 covers 16 residues. Trimming took 4 bases from V and 3 from J; bases not matched to a gene: 8.